This T cell receptor (beta chain) was recovered during a study of shared clonotypes between healthy human individuals. J gave up 10 bases and V 4 bases, and 5 bases lay outside the gene matches. The germline V gene encodes CDR1 SGHDT and CDR2 YYEEEE. The CDR3 contains 13 residues. Libraries were prepared by immunoSEQ multiplex PCR; TCRdb keeps only in-frame clonotypes and omits some of them. The profile shows some 2,000,000 clones, approximately 95% of them singletons. Terminally differentiated effector memory CD45RA+ cells were excluded from the naive CD8 cells, which were CD45RO-negative and positively selected for CCR7.

V usage is TRBV5-6 and J usage is TRBJ1-1; 12 bases match TRBD1. The sequenced material came from naive CD8+ T cells sorted from blood. This sequence was found in a man aged 18-30 years in good health. CDR3 in DNA: TGTGCCAGCAGCCCCGGGACAGGGGGCATAGCTTTCTTT. Encoded protein: CASSPGTGGIAFF.